The next 23 T cell receptor beta chains were all read from a single sample in a study of T cell responses to AZD1222 COVID-19 vaccine. Using immunoSEQ multiplex PCR, the repertoire was profiled, and TCRdb retains in-frame clones only, with some absent. The sample holds tens of thousands of clones; about 88% are singletons and the top ten take approximately 10%. The sequenced sample was peripheral blood, obtained on day 0 of AZD1222 vaccination. The receptor source for this set is an adult in good health.

The V and J genes are TRBV11-2 and TRBJ2-2; D is ambiguous. This CDR3 has 13 residues. Trimming removed 1 base from V and 5 bases from J, with 5 bases in between. Germline V gene sequence: CDR1 SGHAT, CDR2 FQNNGV. The CDR3 reads CASSLVETGELFF. DNA for the CDR3: TGTGCCAGCAGCTTAGTAGAAACCGGGGAGCTGTTTTTT. Drawing the rest from reference TRBV11-2 and TRBJ2-2, the complete variable domain is EAGVAQSPRYKIIEKRQSVAFWCNPISGHATLYWYQQILGQGPKLLIQFQNNGVVDDSQLPKDRFSAERLKGVDSTLKIQPAKLEDSAVYLCASSLVETGELFFGEGSRLTVL.

This clone has only one observation. V is TRBV7-3 and J is TRBJ2-7; D unclear. Trimming stripped 3 bases from V and 2 bases from J, with 2 bases between. CDR3 length: 11 residues. Germline CDR1 reads SGHTA; CDR2 reads FQGTGA. The CDR3 bases are TGTGCCAGCAGCTTCGCCTACGAGCAGTACTTC. Amino acids: CASSFAYEQYF.

The rearrangement links TRBV5-4 to TRBJ2-7; TRBD2 is a possible D gene (6 bases). Germline V lookup: CDR1 SGHNT, CDR2 YYREEE (reference sequence). V lost 4 bases and J lost 3, with 17 bases in between. The CDR3 extends over 15 amino acids. In nucleotides, the CDR3 is TGTGCCAGCAGCCTCCGCGGGCGGGGAAACTACGAGCAGTACTTC. Protein sequence: CASSLRGRGNYEQYF.

This chain uses TRBV28 with TRBJ2-7, with D possibly TRBD1 on 7 matching bases. V shed 3 bases and J shed 6 bases, with 15 bases lying between them. The CDR3 is 14 amino acids. Germline V gene sequence: CDR1 MDHEN, CDR2 SYDVKM. The CDR3 DNA reads TGTGCCAGCAGTTTGGGTCAGGGGGGAGGCGAGCAGTACTTC. Translating it yields CASSLGQGGGEQYF.

The chain uses TRBV7-8 and TRBJ2-7; 12 bases line up with TRBD2. This CDR3 has 14 residues. Germline trimming cut 5 bases from V and 7 bases from J; bases unmatched to any gene: 6. The V gene's germline CDR1 is SGHVS and CDR2 FQNEAQ. CDR3: CASSQTSGSLEQYF. CDR3 nucleotides: TGTGCCAGCAGCCAGACTAGCGGGAGTTTAGAGCAGTACTTC. Variable domain in full (rest from reference TRBV7-8 and TRBJ2-7): GAGVSQSPRYKVAKRGQDVALRCDPISGHVSLFWYQQALGQGPEFLTYFQNEAQLDKSGLPSDRFFAERPEGSVSTLKIQRTQQEDSAVYLCASSQTSGSLEQYFGPGTRLTVT.

The J gene is TRBJ2-1, the V gene TRBV30, with a possible D match to TRBD2 (5 bases). This CDR3 is 13 amino acids long. Trimming took 0 bases from V and 9 from J, leaving 12 bases between them. Germline V gene lookup returns CDR1 GTSNPN and CDR2 SVGIG (reference sequence). The CDR3 region is CAWSVREPSEQFF. CDR3 nucleotide sequence: TGTGCCTGGAGTGTAAGGGAGCCTAGTGAGCAGTTCTTC.

This chain connects TRBV18 to TRBJ2-2; no clear D gene. CDR3 size: 15 residues. The germline V gene has CDR1 KGHSH and CDR2 LQKENI. Trimming removed 4 bases from V and 6 bases from J, with 15 bases in between. CDR3 coding DNA: TGTGCCAGCTCACAACTGAGTCCCTTGTCCGGGGAGCTGTTTTTT. It codes for CASSQLSPLSGELFF.

The chain joins TRBV18 to TRBJ2-7; D is unresolved. CDR1 is KGHSH and CDR2 is LQKENI in the germline V gene. The CDR3 is made up of 13 amino acids. The V gene lost 4 bases and the J gene lost 4 bases, with 11 bases spanning the gap. CDR3 region: CASSRGQEYEQYF. CDR3 nucleotide sequence: TGTGCCAGCTCACGTGGGCAGGAGTACGAGCAGTACTTC. The whole variable domain, remainder taken from reference TRBV18 and TRBJ2-7, is NAGVMQNPRHLVRRRGQEARLRCSPMKGHSHVYWYRQLPEEGLKFMVYLQKENIIDESGMPKERFSAEFPKEGPSILRIQQVVRGDSAAYFCASSRGQEYEQYFGPGTRLTVT.

This clone was seen only once. The CDR3 coding sequence is TGTGCCACCTCACTAGCGGACTCCTACGAGCAGTACTTC. It yields the protein CATSLADSYEQYF. V is TRBV11-2 and J is TRBJ2-7; 8 positions agree with TRBD2. The CDR3 covers 13 residues. Germline loops: CDR1 SGHAT, CDR2 FQNNGV. The V segment lost 10 bases and the J segment 0 bases; nucleotides outside the gene matches: 5.

The chain carries TRBV11-3 and TRBJ2-3, with D perhaps matching TRBD1 or TRBD2 (5 bases each). The germline V gene encodes CDR1 SGHNT and CDR2 YENEEA. V lost 1 base and J 2 bases, leaving 10 bases between the germline ends. There are 15 residues in the CDR3. The CDR3 reads CASSLGGTPTDTQYF. The CDR3, as DNA: TGTGCCAGCAGCTTAGGAGGGACCCCCACAGATACGCAGTATTTT. Using reference TRBV11-3 and TRBJ2-3 for the parts outside the CDR3, the full variable domain is EAGVVQSPRYKIIEKKQPVAFWCNPISGHNTLYWYLQNLGQGPELLIRYENEEAVDDSQLPKDRFSAERLKGVDSTLKIQPAELGDSAVYLCASSLGGTPTDTQYFGPGTRLTVL.

This chain's CDR3 is CASSYGTSTTYEQYF. As DNA, the CDR3 is TGTGCCAGCAGTTACGGGACTAGTACTACCTACGAGCAGTACTTC. The V gene is TRBV6-5, the J gene TRBJ2-7, with 8 bases identical to TRBD2. Germline assignment: CDR1 MNHEY and CDR2 SVGAGI. The V and J ends lost 2 bases and 2 bases, in that order; junction bases with no gene match: 5. This CDR3 has 15 residues.

CDR3 sequence reads: CASSGYNEQFF. The DNA for the CDR3 is TGTGCCAGCAGTGGCTACAATGAGCAGTTCTTC. This sequence joins TRBV12-3 or TRBV12-4 and TRBJ2-1; D uncertain. CDR3 size: 11 residues. Trimming took 5 bases from V and 3 from J, leaving 2 bases between them.

The chain links TRBV2 to TRBJ2-7; TRBD1 aligns across 8 bases. V lost 7 bases, J lost 4 bases, and 9 bases stayed unmatched. From germline, CDR1 is SNHLY and CDR2 FYNNEI. The CDR3 is 14 amino acids. DNA for the CDR3: TGTGCCAGCAAGGACGGACAGGGAAGGTACGAGCAGTACTTC. This gives the protein CASKDGQGRYEQYF.

This clone appeared once. V is TRBV7-3 and J is TRBJ2-5, with D uncertain. The CDR3 covers 11 residues. The germline V and J ends were trimmed by 5 bases and 2 bases, with 3 bases remaining between them. Germline V gene lookup returns CDR1 SGHTA and CDR2 FQGTGA. CDR3 region: CASSQQETQYF. CDR3 sequence (DNA): TGTGCCAGCAGCCAGCAAGAGACCCAGTACTTC.

The CDR3, as DNA: TGCGCCAGCAGCCAAGACAGGGCTCCTAATGAAAAACTGTTTTTT. Its translation: CASSQDRAPNEKLFF. The V gene is TRBV5-1, the J gene TRBJ1-4, with 7 bases lining up with TRBD1. The CDR3 loop spans 15 amino acids. Germline V gene data show CDR1 as SGHRS and CDR2 as YFSETQ. Unmatched junction bases numbered 6, after V lost 4 bases and J lost 3 bases. The full variable domain, its missing parts supplied by reference TRBV5-1 and TRBJ1-4, is KAGVTQTPRYLIKTRGQQVTLSCSPISGHRSVSWYQQTPGQGLQFLFEYFSETQRNKGNFPGRFSGRQFSNSRSEMNVSTLELGDSALYLCASSQDRAPNEKLFFGSGTQLSVL.

The rearrangement joins TRBV7-2 to TRBJ2-7; D not certain. Germline V lookup: CDR1 SGHTA, CDR2 FQGNSA. Deletions cut 0 bases from V and 2 bases from J, with 11 bases between. The length of the CDR3 is 15 residues. The CDR3 sequence: CASSLASALAYEQYF. In nucleotides, the CDR3 is TGTGCCAGCAGCTTAGCGAGTGCCCTGGCCTACGAGCAGTACTTC.

V usage is TRBV6-5 and J usage is TRBJ1-4; TRBD1 is a possible D gene (5 bases). CDR1 and CDR2 (germline): MNHEY, SVGAGI. CDR3 length equals 13 residues. The germline V and J ends were trimmed by 6 bases and 3 bases, with 8 bases remaining between them. The CDR3 DNA follows: TGTGCCAGCAGCGACAGACCTAATGAAAAACTGTTTTTT. Its protein is CASSDRPNEKLFF.

This sequence joins TRBV5-1 and TRBJ1-4, with TRBD1 as a possible D gene (5 bases). The V and J ends lost 6 bases and 6 bases respectively, with 15 bases between them. This CDR3 region has 14 residues. Germline V gives CDR1 SGHRS, CDR2 YFSETQ. The CDR3 loop is CASNDGGGDEKLFF. The CDR3, as DNA: TGCGCCAGCAACGATGGTGGGGGAGATGAAAAACTGTTTTTT. The whole variable domain, filled in from reference TRBV5-1 and TRBJ1-4, reads KAGVTQTPRYLIKTRGQQVTLSCSPISGHRSVSWYQQTPGQGLQFLFEYFSETQRNKGNFPGRFSGRQFSNSRSEMNVSTLELGDSALYLCASNDGGGDEKLFFGSGTQLSVL.

A single count supports this clone. The chain carries TRBV6-5 and TRBJ1-5, with D tentatively TRBD1 (5 bases). This CDR3 contains 13 residues. V gave up 4 bases and J gave up 7 bases, with 11 bases separating them. The germline gives CDR1 MNHEY, CDR2 SVGAGI. Here the CDR3 reads CASSSAGGQPQHF. DNA for the CDR3: TGTGCCAGCAGTTCCGCGGGGGGACAGCCCCAGCATTTT.

This chain uses TRBV7-9 with TRBJ1-1; possibly TRBD1 for D (5 bases). Germline V gene lookup returns CDR1 SEHNR and CDR2 FQNEAQ (reference sequence). V gave up 1 base and J gave up 5 bases, with 14 bases separating them. This CDR3 has 15 amino acids. CDR3 bases: TGTGCCAGCAGCTTAGTCGGCGGGACTGCGACTGAAGCTTTCTTT. It is translated as CASSLVGGTATEAFF.

About this clone: Since no conserved phenylalanine or tryptophan closes the CDR3, a read error is the likely cause. The DNA is left out, because the CDR3 cannot be placed on it with certainty; the CDR3 is given as TCRdb lists it. This chain connects TRBV10-1 to TRBJ2-7; the D call in the table, TRBD1, was not verified against the DNA. The CDR3 numbers 12 amino acids, ends counted. The germline gives CDR1 WNHNN, CDR2 SYGVQD (reference sequence). The CDR3 here is CASSESGMTARL.

The J gene is TRBJ2-1, the V gene TRBV7-9, with TRBD2 matching 9 bases. Looked up from germline, CDR1 is SEHNR and CDR2 is FQNEAQ (reference sequence). The CDR3 extends over 17 amino acids. V trimming: 3 bases; J trimming: 8 bases; junction bases outside the gene matches: 14. The CDR3 nucleotides read TGTGCCAGCAGCTTGATAGGCGGGAGGGCCATCTTCCATGAGCAGTTCTTC. It yields the protein CASSLIGGRAIFHEQFF.

The chain recombines TRBV28 with TRBJ1-2; D not certain. The ends were cut back, 4 bases at V and 9 bases at J, with 9 bases in the middle. The germline V gene encodes CDR1 MDHEN and CDR2 SYDVKM. The CDR3 consists of 11 residues. The CDR3 DNA is TGTGCCAGCAGTTCGACTATCAGCTACACCTTC. Protein sequence: CASSSTISYTF.